The clone carrying this TCR beta chain was seen at least ten times. What it binds is not known. This sample is drawn from a study of T cell repertoires in cytomegalovirus infection. Turning to the study itself: CMV epitopes, recently identified HLA-C-restricted and well-studied HLA-B-restricted, were used. In public TCR beta signatures, there were indications of both CMV infection and matching HLA type.

The CDR3 runs to 15 residues. V shed 6 bases and J shed 0 bases, with 12 bases lying between them. Regarding the study as a whole: Across the ex vivo response, the dominant clonotypes were HLA-C-restricted CMV-specific TCR beta clonotypes.

Using its own MiXCR run on the reads, TCRdb lists one record per CDR3 protein. The sample has about 920,000 distinct CDR3 sequences, roughly 30% seen once. This sequence joins TRBV12-3 or TRBV12-4 and TRBJ1-5; no reliable D call. Sequenced material: cultured CD8+ T cells from PBMCs, taken from culture after CMV antigen stimulation. This clonotype originated in a human donor in good health (CMV status not recorded). Some clones in this sample may be carry-over from other donors' samples. CDR3 amino acids: CASREEGYSNQPQHF. In DNA form, the CDR3 reads TGTGCCAGCAGGGAGGAGGGTTATAGCAATCAGCCCCAGCATTTT.